This T cell receptor (beta chain) comes out of a study of T cell changes during pregnancy in multiple sclerosis. V dropped 3 bases and J dropped 4; count of bases not matched to a gene: 11. Germline-derived CDR1 and CDR2 are KGHSH and LQKENI. The CDR3 extends over 16 amino acids. Data came from immunoSEQ multiplex PCR; TCRdb stores just in-frame clones and leaves some out. Of around 77,000 clones in the sample, 91% are singletons; the top ten hold about 0.7%. The specimen was peripheral blood, collected in the third trimester of pregnancy. This TCR came from a female donor in good health, enrolled as a control in a pregnancy study. V and J are TRBV18 and TRBJ2-7; 8 bases match TRBD1. CDR3 nucleotide sequence: TGTGCCAGCTCACCTCAGGGGGCCTCCGGGCTGTACGAGCAGTACTTC. Amino acids: CASSPQGASGLYEQYF. The variable domain in full, with the rest retrieved from reference TRBV18 and TRBJ2-7, is NAGVMQNPRHLVRRRGQEARLRCSPMKGHSHVYWYRQLPEEGLKFMVYLQKENIIDESGMPKERFSAEFPKEGPSILRIQQVVRGDSAAYFCASSPQGASGLYEQYFGPGTRLTVT.